Included here is one T cell receptor beta chain sequence, with context. Its antigen is unknown. TCRdb processed the 5' RACE reads anew with MiXCR; each CDR3 protein has one entry. The data hold 250,000 or so distinct CDR3 sequences, with approximately 7.8% observed a single time. This CDR3 has 15 amino acids. Trimming left V 3 bases short and J 4 bases short, with 15 bases between. Looked up from germline, CDR1 is LNHDA and CDR2 is SQIVND (reference sequence). These data are taken from a study of identical twins. Study-wide results and caveats: Models underestimated TCR alpha sharing (out-of-frame) in monozygotic twins. With abundant cord blood beta clonotypes, insertions were fewer; memory repertoires showed no such pattern.

These data are also associated with another study on yellow fever vaccine responses in identical twins.

The sample consisted of CD8+ T cells sorted from blood. The TCR was taken from a woman aged 18 to 35 in good health. The rearrangement uses TRBV19 and TRBJ2-5, with D perhaps matching TRBD2 (6 bases). For the CDR3, the DNA is TGTGCCAGTAGTATCTTGGGACCCGGGGGAGAGACCCAGTACTTC. Translated: CASSILGPGGETQYF. The variable domain in full, with the rest retrieved from reference TRBV19 and TRBJ2-5, is DGGITQSPKYLFRKEGQNVTLSCEQNLNHDAMYWYRQDPGQGLRLIYYSQIVNDFQKGDIAEGYSVSREKKESFPLTVTSAQKNPTAFYLCASSILGPGGETQYFGPGTRLLVL.